This TCR beta chain was captured in a study of blood T cell repertoires in COVID-19. All enrollees were about 18 to 100 years old and from roughly 26 US areas. In assigning cohorts, the study relied on participant-reported clinical history. Exposed enrollees encountered a COVID-19 case at some point within 2 weeks before study entry. Germline CDR1 ENHRY, CDR2 SYGVKD. V lost 2 bases, J lost 5 bases, and 5 bases stayed unmatched. The CDR3 runs to 15 residues. Per the authors' pipeline: Reference gene primers were amplified, and this amplification served to estimate nucleated cell counts. The table came from immunoSEQ multiplex PCR; TCRdb's copy has only in-frame clones and leaves some out. That table furnishes V, J and clone size, whereas the DNA furnished D and trimming. The table includes roughly 200,000 clones, about 80% detected once.

The origin of this receptor is a woman in her fifties or sixties who had been exposed to COVID-19. Input material: PBMCs or T cells enriched from blood (not recorded which). J is TRBJ1-5 and V is TRBV10-3; TRBD1 agrees at 8 bases. CDR3: CAISEEQGVDQPQHF. The CDR3 coding sequence is TGTGCCATCAGTGAGGAACAGGGGGTCGATCAGCCCCAGCATTTT.